Shown below are 6 T cell receptor beta chains from a single sample sequenced in a study of human CD8 memory T cell subsets. TCR beta libraries were made by UMI-labeled 5' RACE. TCRdb redid the calling of the 5' RACE reads with MiXCR, one entry per CDR3 protein. The sample records some 7,400 distinct CDR3 sequences, around 4% being singletons. Specimen: CD8+ T cells from PBMCs. All receptors come from a human donor in good health.

The rearrangement uses TRBV3-1 and TRBJ2-1; 12 nucleotides agree with TRBD2. Looked up from germline, CDR1 is LGHDT and CDR2 is YNNKEL (reference sequence). The CDR3 length is 16 residues. V shed 1 base and J 3 bases; nucleotides not matched to a gene: 1. The CDR3 sequence: CASSQGLAGVYNEQFF. The CDR3 nucleotides read TGTGCCAGCAGCCAAGGACTAGCGGGGGTCTACAATGAGCAGTTCTTC.

This clonotype was seen repeatedly, ten times or more. V is TRBV5-4 and J is TRBJ1-1; weak D call: TRBD1 (6 bases). Germline V CDR1 and CDR2: SGHNT, YYREEE (reference sequence). Trimming removed 4 bases at V and 6 bases at J, with 13 bases between. The CDR3 extends over 13 amino acids. In DNA, the CDR3 is TGTGCCAGCAGCGCCTCAGGGACACCTGAAGCTTTCTTT. Translation gives CASSASGTPEAFF.

By share of the sample, this clonotype is medium-sized. CDR3: CASSPGLALNIGEQYF. In nucleotides, the CDR3 is TGTGCCAGCAGCCCGGGACTAGCTTTAAATATCGGCGAGCAGTACTTC. V is TRBV7-9 and J is TRBJ2-7; TRBD2 matches 9 bases. The junction had 14 bases not matched to a gene; V was cut back by 5 bases and J by 6 bases. The CDR3 length is 16 residues. CDR1 and CDR2 from the germline V gene are SEHNR and FQNEAQ (reference sequence).

A remark on this clonotype: This sequence may be a read error, since a much larger clone differs from it by one base. This chain uses TRBV7-9 with TRBJ1-4; D may be TRBD1 (5 bases). Germline V gene sequence: CDR1 SEHNR, CDR2 FQNEAQ (reference sequence). The CDR3 runs to 15 residues. CDR3 nucleotide sequence: TGTGCCACCAGCACCGGACATTCAACTAATGAAAAACTGTTTTTT. It codes for CATSTGHSTNEKLFF.

This clonotype was seen at least ten times. V gene TRBV12-3 or TRBV12-4 combines with J gene TRBJ2-1; 9 bases align to TRBD1. There are 14 residues in the CDR3. V lost 11 bases, J lost 7 bases, and 12 bases stayed unmatched. The CDR3: CACSGTGSGNEQFF. The DNA for the CDR3 is TGTGCCTGTTCTGGGACAGGGTCAGGGAATGAGCAGTTCTTC.

This clonotype was counted ten times or more. The chain combines TRBV5-5 with TRBJ2-1; a possible D gene is TRBD1 (5 bases). Germline CDR1 and CDR2: SGHKS and YYEKEE (reference sequence). The germline V and J ends were trimmed by 5 bases and 4 bases, with 10 bases remaining between them. This CDR3 comprises 13 residues. CDR3 in amino acids: CASSKGDYNEQFF. CDR3 in DNA: TGTGCCAGCAGTAAAGGGGATTACAATGAGCAGTTCTTC. Using reference TRBV5-5 and TRBJ2-1 for the parts outside the CDR3, the full variable domain is DAGVTQSPTHLIKTRGQQVTLRCSPISGHKSVSWYQQVLGQGPQFIFQYYEKEERGRGNFPDRFSARQFPNYSSELNVNALLLGDSALYLCASSKGDYNEQFFGPGTRLTVL.